The 3 T cell receptor beta chains below were found in one sample sequenced in a study of cytomegalovirus exposure and HLA in healthy donors. Researchers ran the PCR with 60 Vbeta and 13 Jbeta primers. Data came from immunoSEQ multiplex PCR; TCRdb stores just in-frame clones and leaves some out. The table includes 150,000 to 180,000 clones, roughly 79% detected once. The material sequenced was PBMCs. The receptors stem from a man aged 18 to 30 in good health and CMV-seronegative.

This chain joins TRBV9 and TRBJ1-5; no clear D gene. V was pared by 0 bases and J by 6 bases, with 10 bases between. In germline, CDR1 is SGDLS, CDR2 YYNGEE. The CDR3 is 14 amino acids. CDR3 protein: CASSVDTGSQPQHF. DNA of the CDR3: TGTGCCAGCAGCGTAGATACGGGATCTCAGCCCCAGCATTTT.

This clone was seen a handful of times. The J gene is TRBJ1-1, the V gene TRBV5-8; no reliable D call. Per germline, CDR1 SGHTS and CDR2 YDEGEE. The CDR3 is 15 amino acids. Trimming left V 0 bases short and J 5 bases short, with 14 bases between. The CDR3 DNA is TGTGCCAGCAGCTTGGGGCAGAGCAGGTGGACTGAAGCTTTCTTT. This translates into CASSLGQSRWTEAFF.

This clone was seen a few times. The chain uses TRBV9 and TRBJ1-5; weak D call: TRBD1 (5 bases). Germline V gives CDR1 SGDLS, CDR2 YYNGEE. The CDR3 extends over 15 amino acids. Trimming cost V 0 bases and J 7 bases, with 14 bases left between them. CDR3 nucleotide sequence: TGTGCCAGCAGCGTAGGTTCAGGGTTTGAACAGCCCCAGCATTTT. Encoded protein: CASSVGSGFEQPQHF.